This T cell receptor (beta chain) originates from a study of shared T cell receptors in the human thymus. Method: immunoSEQ multiplex PCR; TCRdb's copy keeps in-frame clones and lacks some. Of about 380,000 clones in the sample, approximately 95% were seen once. CDR1 and CDR2 from the germline V gene are KGHSH and LQKENI. The CDR3 spans 15 residues. With 1 base removed from V and 1 base from J, the gap between germline ends came to 7 bases. This sequence was found in a human donor. This chain uses TRBV18 with TRBJ2-2; D unclear. The specimen sequenced was thymocytes. The CDR3 DNA reads TGTGCCAGCTCACCACTCCCTGAGAACACCGGGGAGCTGTTTTTT. Translation gives CASSPLPENTGELFF.